This entry lists 13 T cell receptor beta chains sequenced from one sample in a study of shared clonotypes between healthy human individuals. Only in-frame clones appear in the TCRdb table, and some are missing; sequencing was by immunoSEQ multiplex PCR. This sample has some 2.1 million clones, with around 93% found just once. Positively selected for CCR7, the CD45RO-negative cells used as naive CD8 cells excluded terminally differentiated effector memory CD45RA+ cells. Sequences were obtained from naive CD8+ T cells from PBMCs. All receptors come from a man in his late teens or twenties in good health. Some clones in this sample may be carry-over from other donors' samples.

The chain has TRBV30 and TRBJ2-7, with D possibly TRBD2 on 6 matching bases. CDR3 length: 15 residues. Germline V gives CDR1 GTSNPN, CDR2 SVGIG (reference sequence). The ends were cut back, 6 bases at V and 5 bases at J, with 23 bases in the middle. The CDR3 spells CACRTTREISHEQYF. Written as DNA, the CDR3 is TGTGCCTGTAGGACTACTCGGGAGATATCCCACGAGCAGTACTTC.

V is TRBV7-8 and J is TRBJ1-5; D perhaps matches TRBD1 (5 bases). In germline, CDR1 is SGHVS, CDR2 FQNEAQ. The germline V and J ends were trimmed by 3 bases and 0 bases, with 12 bases remaining between them. The length of the CDR3 is 16 residues. CDR3 sequence reads: CASSFRRGTSNQPQHF. CDR3 nucleotide sequence: TGTGCCAGCAGCTTTCGGAGGGGAACTAGCAATCAGCCCCAGCATTTT.

This rearrangement joins TRBV11-2 to TRBJ1-2; D is unresolved. V lost 3 bases and J 4 bases, leaving 12 bases between the germline ends. Germline lookup yields CDR1 SGHAT and CDR2 FQNNGV. CDR3 length equals 14 residues. DNA for the CDR3: TGTGCCAGCAGCTTTCTAGACGGTACCTATGGCTACACCTTC. The encoded protein is CASSFLDGTYGYTF.

The genes are TRBV9 and TRBJ1-6; TRBD1 agrees at 10 bases. Germline trimming cut 3 bases from V and 7 bases from J; bases unmatched to any gene: 4. Germline CDR1 is SGDLS and CDR2 is YYNGEE. This CDR3 is built from 15 residues. The CDR3 spells CASSEGQGMNSPLHF. The CDR3 DNA sequence: TGTGCCAGCAGCGAGGGACAGGGGATGAATTCACCCCTCCACTTT.

The chain combines TRBV4-1 with TRBJ1-4; D is uncertain. The germline gives CDR1 MGHRA, CDR2 YSYEKL. CDR3 length equals 15 residues. With 3 bases removed from V and 7 bases from J, the gap between germline ends came to 15 bases. The CDR3 bases are TGCGCCAGCAGCCACGCTGTAAAGGCTGGTGAAAAACTGTTTTTT. Translation: CASSHAVKAGEKLFF.

V usage is TRBV11-2 and J usage is TRBJ2-7; 11 bases align to TRBD2. There are 16 residues in the CDR3. The junction had 19 bases not matched to a gene; V was cut back by 6 bases and J by 12 bases. The V gene's germline CDR1 is SGHAT and CDR2 FQNNGV. The CDR3 DNA reads TGTGCCAGCAGTAGCAGGGGACTAGCGGTCTCTACGAGCATGTACTTC. Protein: CASSSRGLAVSTSMYF.

This clone was counted once. The rearrangement joins TRBV7-8 to TRBJ2-1; D is possibly TRBD1 (6 bases). The ends were cut back, 4 bases at V and 6 bases at J, with 16 bases in the middle. The CDR3 extends over 15 amino acids. CDR1 and CDR2 from the germline V gene are SGHVS and FQNEAQ. The CDR3, as DNA: TGTGCCAGCAGCTCTCAACTAGGGGGTTTCAATGAGCAGTTCTTC. It encodes CASSSQLGGFNEQFF. Using reference TRBV7-8 and TRBJ2-1 for the parts outside the CDR3, the full variable domain is GAGVSQSPRYKVAKRGQDVALRCDPISGHVSLFWYQQALGQGPEFLTYFQNEAQLDKSGLPSDRFFAERPEGSVSTLKIQRTQQEDSAVYLCASSSQLGGFNEQFFGPGTRLTVL.

The rearrangement joins TRBV30 to TRBJ2-7; weak D call: TRBD2 (5 bases). Germline V gives CDR1 GTSNPN, CDR2 SVGIG (reference sequence). The CDR3 is made up of 17 amino acids. The V and J ends lost 0 bases and 7 bases respectively, with 25 bases between them. CDR3 nucleotides: TGTGCCTGGAGTGTTCCCCCGCCGGAGCGGCGGTGGGGAGAGCAGTACTTC. Residues: CAWSVPPPERRWGEQYF.

The chain has TRBV4-1 and TRBJ1-2, with D unclear. With 0 bases removed from V and 4 bases from J, the gap between germline ends came to 15 bases. The CDR3 has 16 amino acids. CDR1 MGHRA and CDR2 YSYEKL come from the germline V gene. The CDR3 here is CASSQEGGSLSYGYTF. As DNA, the CDR3 is TGCGCCAGCAGCCAAGAGGGAGGGAGCCTCTCCTATGGCTACACCTTC.

A single count supports this clone. V is TRBV29-1 and J is TRBJ1-4; D uncertain. Trimming removed 6 bases at V and 6 bases at J, with 14 bases between. This CDR3 is 13 amino acids long. Germline V gene lookup returns CDR1 SQVTM and CDR2 ANQGSEA. CDR3 in DNA: TGCAGCGTATGGGGTCTGGAGGATGAAAAACTGTTTTTT. Its protein product is CSVWGLEDEKLFF.

The chain links TRBV9 to TRBJ2-1, with 14 bases fitting TRBD2. Germline V gene data show CDR1 as SGDLS and CDR2 as YYNGEE. The V and J ends lost 0 bases and 8 bases, in that order; junction bases with no gene match: 1. CDR3 length equals 15 residues. The CDR3 here is CASSVVGLAGDEQFF. The DNA of the CDR3 is TGTGCCAGCAGCGTAGTGGGACTAGCGGGAGATGAGCAGTTCTTC.

The V and J genes are TRBV7-8 and TRBJ1-3; a possible D gene is TRBD1 (6 bases). The ends were cut back, 1 base at V and 0 bases at J, with 13 bases in the middle. Germline values: CDR1 SGHVS, CDR2 FQNEAQ. The length of the CDR3 is 17 residues. The CDR3 DNA sequence: TGTGCCAGCAGCTTAGGGGAGGACAGTAACTCTGGAAACACCATATATTTT. Protein: CASSLGEDSNSGNTIYF.

The chain uses TRBV10-3 and TRBJ1-1; no clear D. The CDR3 length is 14 residues. Germline CDR1 ENHRY, CDR2 SYGVKD. The ends were cut back, 8 bases at V and 1 base at J, with 14 bases in the middle. In DNA, the CDR3 is TGTGCCATCTCGGAGGGAGGAACGAACACTGAAGCTTTCTTT. This gives the protein CAISEGGTNTEAFF.